The 24 T cell receptor beta chains in this list originate from one sample, sequenced in a study of cytomegalovirus exposure and HLA in healthy donors. Measured with immunoSEQ multiplex PCR; TCRdb has only the in-frame clones, and not every one. The sample lists around 150,000 clones; under 90% were seen once. The sample taken for sequencing was PBMCs. Receptors originate from a woman under 30 in good health and CMV-seropositive.

The chain uses TRBV11-2 and TRBJ1-1; D is uncertain. From germline, CDR1 is SGHAT and CDR2 FQNNGV. The CDR3 covers 17 residues. The V end lost 5 bases, the J end lost 0 bases, and 19 bases lay between the germline ends. In DNA form, the CDR3 reads TGTGCCAGCAGCAGACGGGTTACCGGAGGCATGAACACTGAAGCTTTCTTT. Protein product: CASSRRVTGGMNTEAFF.

This sequence joins TRBV7-9 and TRBJ2-7; 8 bases map to TRBD2. Germline values: CDR1 SEHNR, CDR2 FQNEAQ (reference sequence). Germline trimming cut 5 bases from V and 5 bases from J; bases unmatched to any gene: 8. The length of the CDR3 is 14 residues. The CDR3 protein is CASSITSGRNEQYF. CDR3 coding DNA: TGTGCCAGCAGCATTACTAGCGGACGAAACGAGCAGTACTTC.

This chain uses TRBV30 with TRBJ2-3; 9 bases fit TRBD2. Germline lookup yields CDR1 GTSNPN and CDR2 SVGIG (reference sequence). After removal of 7 bases from V and 3 bases from J, the junction contained 2 bases not matched to a gene. This CDR3 region has 12 residues. CDR3 in amino acids: CALLAGTDTQYF. CDR3 DNA: TGTGCCTTGCTAGCGGGAACAGATACGCAGTATTTT.

The chain joins TRBV14 to TRBJ2-1, with TRBD2 matching 8 bases. Looked up from germline, CDR1 is SGHDN and CDR2 is FVKESK. After removal of 5 bases from V and 8 bases from J, the junction contained 11 bases not matched to a gene. This CDR3 contains 15 residues. The CDR3 here is CASSGTGLAIDEQFF. DNA for the CDR3: TGTGCCAGCAGCGGGACCGGACTAGCTATCGATGAGCAGTTCTTC.

The chain combines TRBV4-1 with TRBJ2-3, with 11 bases that match TRBD1. The germline V gene encodes CDR1 MGHRA and CDR2 YSYEKL. This CDR3 contains 17 residues. V lost 2 bases, J lost 1 base, and 5 bases stayed unmatched. This CDR3 reads CASSQTPGQGGTDTQYF. In DNA, the CDR3 is TGCGCCAGCAGCCAAACACCGGGACAGGGGGGCACAGATACGCAGTATTTT.

V gene TRBV10-3 combines with J gene TRBJ2-7; TRBD1 agrees at 7 bases. V shed 6 bases and J 10 bases; nucleotides not matched to a gene: 9. The CDR3 contains 12 residues. CDR1 is ENHRY and CDR2 is SYGVKD in the germline V gene. The DNA for the CDR3 is TGTGCCATCAGGACAGACAGGGTAGATCAGTACTTC. Translated, it gives CAIRTDRVDQYF.

V is TRBV2 and J is TRBJ2-1; D remains ambiguous. V shed 1 base and J shed 2 bases, with 9 bases lying between them. The CDR3 contains 15 residues. The germline CDR1 and CDR2 sequences are SNHLY and FYNNEI. The CDR3 nucleotides are TGTGCCAGCAGTGAAGGTTCCTCCGCCTACAATGAGCAGTTCTTC. As protein: CASSEGSSAYNEQFF. The entire variable domain, with the rest obtained from reference TRBV2 and TRBJ2-1, is as follows: EPEVTQTPSHQVTQMGQEVILRCVPISNHLYFYWYRQILGQKVEFLVSFYNNEISEKSEIFDDQFSVERPDGSNFTLKIRSTKLEDSAMYFCASSEGSSAYNEQFFGPGTRLTVL.

The V and J genes are TRBV5-1 and TRBJ2-6, with D perhaps matching TRBD2 (5 bases). V dropped 4 bases and J dropped 0 bases, with 14 bases sitting between them. The CDR3 is 17 amino acids. Germline CDR1 is SGHRS and CDR2 is YFSETQ. In DNA, the CDR3 is TGCGCCAGCAGCCGGGGTGTCGGCGACTCTGGGGCCAACGTCCTGACTTTC. Translation gives CASSRGVGDSGANVLTF.

The chain joins TRBV6-5 to TRBJ2-7; 8 bases align to TRBD1. Trimming at V came to 2 bases and at J to 6 bases, leaving 12 bases not matched to a gene. Germline values: CDR1 MNHEY, CDR2 SVGAGI. The CDR3 contains 16 residues. CDR3 coding DNA: TGTGCCAGCAGTTACGCCGAAAGGACAGGGTACTTCGAGCAGTACTTC. Protein product: CASSYAERTGYFEQYF.

CDR3 protein: CASSVARGLGGELFF. The CDR3 DNA reads TGTGCCAGCAGCGTAGCCAGGGGGCTCGGCGGGGAGCTGTTTTTT. The chain employs TRBV9 and TRBJ2-2; 8 bases agree with TRBD1. The CDR3 runs to 15 residues. Germline-derived CDR1 and CDR2 are SGDLS and YYNGEE. With 0 bases clipped from V and 7 bases from J, the junction kept 5 bases outside the gene matches.

J is TRBJ2-5 and V is TRBV19; TRBD2 matches at 7 bases. This CDR3 spans 14 amino acids. V shed 5 bases and J 9 bases; nucleotides not matched to a gene: 12. Germline CDR1 LNHDA, CDR2 SQIVND (reference sequence). Written as DNA, the CDR3 is TGTGCCAGTAGTGGGGACTATCCCTCAGCGGCCCAGTACTTC. Protein product: CASSGDYPSAAQYF.

In this sample, this clone turned up a few times. This chain uses TRBV5-1 with TRBJ2-2, with D hard to call. The CDR3 is 15 amino acids. V shed 4 bases and J shed 6 bases, with 16 bases lying between them. Germline CDR1 is SGHRS and CDR2 is YFSETQ. CDR3 in amino acids: CASSVNGGQAGELFF. CDR3 coding DNA: TGCGCCAGCAGCGTTAACGGTGGCCAGGCCGGGGAGCTGTTTTTT.

In this sample, this clone turned up once. The chain carries TRBV5-1 and TRBJ2-2, with 7 positions matching TRBD1. This CDR3 is 14 amino acids long. V dropped 4 bases and J dropped 6; count of bases not matched to a gene: 6. Looked up from germline, CDR1 is SGHRS and CDR2 is YFSETQ. The CDR3 loop reads CASSNTGDSGELFF. CDR3 bases: TGCGCCAGCAGCAACACAGGGGATTCCGGGGAGCTGTTTTTT.

V and J are TRBV4-2 and TRBJ2-7, with TRBD1 as a possible D gene (6 bases). This CDR3 region has 14 residues. Per the germline V gene, CDR1 is LGHNA and CDR2 is YNFKEQ. With 5 bases removed from V and 6 bases from J, the gap between germline ends came to 17 bases. The CDR3 nucleotides read TGTGCCAGCAGCAAAATGCTAACAGGGATCGAGCAGTACTTC. This codes for CASSKMLTGIEQYF.

This clone was seen only a few times. The chain employs TRBV4-2 and TRBJ2-2; D is possibly TRBD2 (5 bases). With 0 bases removed from V and 1 base from J, the gap between germline ends came to 9 bases. The germline V gene encodes CDR1 LGHNA and CDR2 YNFKEQ. This CDR3 has 16 amino acids. The CDR3 here is CASSQDPGLNTGELFF. The CDR3, as DNA: TGTGCCAGCAGCCAAGATCCCGGACTGAACACCGGGGAGCTGTTTTTT.

Only a few counts were recorded for this clone. This chain connects TRBV5-1 to TRBJ2-2; 10 bases line up with TRBD2. Germline assignment: CDR1 SGHRS and CDR2 YFSETQ. This CDR3 comprises 16 residues. Trimming cost V 2 bases and J 0 bases; bases outside gene matches: 1. As DNA, the CDR3 is TGCGCCAGCAGCTTAACTAGCGGGGCGAACACCGGGGAGCTGTTTTTT. It codes for CASSLTSGANTGELFF.

This clone came up once. The V and J genes are TRBV6-4 and TRBJ2-2; D remains unclear. Trimming took off 2 bases at V and 3 bases at J, with 4 bases between the two ends. The length of the CDR3 is 13 residues. The germline V gene has CDR1 MRHNA and CDR2 SNTAGT. The CDR3 sequence is CASSDSDTGELFF. The CDR3 DNA reads as TGTGCCAGCAGTGACAGCGACACCGGGGAGCTGTTTTTT.

This chain joins TRBV19 and TRBJ2-3; TRBD2 matches at 11 bases. CDR3 length equals 15 residues. The V segment lost 5 bases and the J segment 5 bases; nucleotides outside the gene matches: 6. Germline V gene data show CDR1 as LNHDA and CDR2 as SQIVND (reference sequence). For the CDR3, the DNA is TGTGCCAGTAGTGGAACTAGCGGGAGTGGAGATACGCAGTATTTT. Its translation is CASSGTSGSGDTQYF.

The genes are TRBV5-1 and TRBJ1-5, with 8 bases fitting TRBD1. The CDR3 loop spans 15 amino acids. Germline V gives CDR1 SGHRS, CDR2 YFSETQ. Unmatched junction bases numbered 5, after V lost 5 bases and J lost 1 base. The DNA for the CDR3 is TGCGCCAGCAGAATGACAGGGGACAGCAATCAGCCCCAGCATTTT. This translates into CASRMTGDSNQPQHF.

V and J are TRBV19 and TRBJ2-5; 7 bases align to TRBD2. This CDR3 has 13 amino acids. The trim removed 5 bases at V and 7 bases at J, leaving 7 bases unmatched. Per the germline V gene, CDR1 is LNHDA and CDR2 is SQIVND (reference sequence). The CDR3 coding sequence is TGTGCCAGTAGTCCAACCCCGGGGGGGACCCAGTACTTC. This gives the protein CASSPTPGGTQYF. Full variable domain (rest looked up from reference TRBV19 and TRBJ2-5): DGGITQSPKYLFRKEGQNVTLSCEQNLNHDAMYWYRQDPGQGLRLIYYSQIVNDFQKGDIAEGYSVSREKKESFPLTVTSAQKNPTAFYLCASSPTPGGTQYFGPGTRLLVL.

This rearrangement joins TRBV23-1 to TRBJ2-7; the match to TRBD1 covers 7 bases. TRBV23-1 is given ORF status, its function remaining uncertain. The junction had 20 bases not matched to a gene; V was cut back by 6 bases and J by 6 bases. The CDR3 contains 17 residues. CDR3 nucleotide sequence: TGCGCCAGCAGCCTTAAACATCGAATCCGGGACAGTAGCGAGCAGTACTTC. Its protein is CASSLKHRIRDSSEQYF.

V gene TRBV5-1 combines with J gene TRBJ2-7; maybe TRBD2 (6 bases). Germline CDR1 and CDR2: SGHRS and YFSETQ. The CDR3 totals 18 residues. V gave up 4 bases and J gave up 0 bases, with 23 bases separating them. The CDR3 DNA sequence: TGCGCCAGCAGCCCAAAATATCCGGGACTCCAAAGCTCCTACGAGCAGTACTTC. Amino acid sequence: CASSPKYPGLQSSYEQYF.

This chain connects TRBV7-9 to TRBJ2-1, with TRBD2 matching 12 bases. V shed 3 bases, J shed 7 bases, and the junction held 7 bases outside the gene matches. The CDR3 has 16 residues. Germline CDR1 is SEHNR and CDR2 is FQNEAQ (reference sequence). The CDR3 nucleotides read TGTGCCAGCAGCTTCCTAGCGGGAGGGCCTGGGAATGAGCAGTTCTTC. Amino acid sequence: CASSFLAGGPGNEQFF.

The chain couples TRBV15 to TRBJ2-3; TRBD1 aligns across 12 bases. Trimming cost V 3 bases and J 6 bases; bases outside gene matches: 4. There are 15 residues in the CDR3. Germline V gene lookup returns CDR1 LNHNV and CDR2 YYDKDF (reference sequence). This CDR3 is CATSRGTGGADTQYF. The DNA of the CDR3 is TGTGCCACCAGCAGGGGGACAGGGGGCGCGGATACGCAGTATTTT. Filled out from reference TRBV15 and TRBJ2-3, the complete variable domain reads DAMVIQNPRYQVTQFGKPVTLSCSQTLNHNVMYWYQQKSSQAPKLLFHYYDKDFNNEADTPDNFQSRRPNTSFCFLDIRSPGLGDTAMYLCATSRGTGGADTQYFGPGTRLTVL.